This T cell receptor (beta chain) was captured in a study of T-cell memory formation after mild COVID-19. Background on the study: Clusters were largely donor specific. The study's findings and limits: CD4/CD8 balance held among clones contracting day 15 to 85, and later expanders leaned CD4+. The appearance of some responding clones in pre-infection memory suggested that cross-reactive memory joined.

5'RACE primed at constant segments yielded TCR alpha and TCR beta cDNA libraries bearing sample barcodes and UMIs. In TCRdb, the 5' RACE reads were re-called with MiXCR into one record per CDR3 protein. This table holds 190,000 or so distinct CDR3 sequences, about 11% found once. This clonotype was counted only a few times. Its antigen remains unidentified. Sequenced material: PBMCs or a T cell subset sorted from them (not recorded which). The receptor's source is a man aged 18 to 35 who had mild COVID-19 (a few samples of this study predate the infection). Cell type and time point are not known.

Here the CDR3 reads CSAIDPVQGAPLHF. The CDR3 DNA reads TGCAGTGCCATCGACCCAGTACAGGGTGCACCCCTCCACTTT. This sequence joins TRBV20-1 and TRBJ1-6, with a weak D call TRBD1 (6 bases). Germline CDR1 and CDR2: DFQATT and SNEGSKA (reference sequence). CDR3 size: 14 residues. The V end was cut by 6 bases, the J end by 11 bases, with 20 bases between.